This TCR beta chain was documented in a study of beta chain features in type 1 diabetes (dated 2018 in TCRdb). A note on the overall study: Mean age, gender distribution, total cell number and subset yield did not differ between patients and healthy donors. A total of around 110,000,000 sorted cells were examined across all samples, and RNA yield correlated strongly with the number of cells per subset. The study compared the TCRB repertoires of sorted circulating CD4+ T cell subsets in recently diagnosed type 1 diabetes patients with those in matched healthy donors. Regulatory and stem cell-like memory subsets were isolated from only 8 patients and 8 healthy donors, whereas naive and central memory subsets came from all 30 or so donors.

This clone was found a few times. Its binding antigen is unknown. Base-call qualities are not available, and no considerably larger clone is one nucleotide away. A single peripheral blood draw of 90 to 150 mL on average was collected from each donor into heparinised tubes. Using a panel that included CD45RO, CCR7, CD25, CD127, CD95 and CD27, naive, central memory, regulatory and stem cell-like memory CD4+ T cells were sorted on a BD FACSAria II. Every sorted population had a purity above 95%. PBMCs were isolated right away by Lymphoprep density gradient centrifugation and were stained directly, without culture. Samples were stained and sorted in pairs, with one healthy donor and one patient per experiment, so that batch effects were minimized. All of the isolated RNA was reverse transcribed with the High Capacity cDNA Reverse Transcription Kit, so expressed TCRB transcripts were sequenced. Naive, central memory and regulatory T cell samples underwent deep immunoSEQ sequencing, averaging around 4 million total reads per sample. After sorted cells were lysed in RLT buffer, RNA was extracted with DNase-treated RNeasy Micro or Mini kits, with the choice depending on cell number. Each cell subset was processed separately to prevent cross-contamination, with patient and healthy donor samples processed together. TCRB sequences were amplified from cDNA with the immunoSEQ multiplex PCR, producing 87-bp fragments spanning the CDR3 region. Sequencing of the amplicons was done on the Illumina HiSeq platform. Under the source paper's analysis protocol: Synthetic template baselines were used to correct PCR bias computationally, reads within Hamming distance 2 were collapsed, and singletons that could not be merged were discarded. Reads were aligned against IMGT so that V, D and J genes, CDR3 length and insertions or deletions at six rearrangement sites could be assigned. Within each subset, clonotype counts were normalized to sorted cell number, after which true diversity and Gini coefficients were computed with the tcR R package. The overlap coefficient, calculated on TCRB nucleotide sequences, was used to quantify repertoire sharing. As a proxy for the pre-selection repertoire, out-of-frame TCRB sequences from naive cells were analyzed. The table comes from immuneACCESS by way of TCRdb, which keeps in-frame sequences with V and J called. Part of the clones is missing from these tables; in studies checked, under half for an unresolved V gene and the rest for unknown reasons. V and J calls and clone size are given by that table; D and trimming were obtained from the DNA. This sample gives 500,000 to 850,000 clones in total; over 13% of them show up just once. Together, the top ten hold approximately 0.042% of the sample.

What the research found in general, with its limitations: Fewer insertions and more nucleotide deletions at VDJ recombination sites were observed in patients with type 1 diabetes, implying thymic rearrangement abnormalities. In all four CD4+ subsets, TCRB CDR3 length was moderately but significantly shorter in type 1 diabetes patients. PCR might favor shorter templates, but patient and control samples were amplified and corrected together, so any skew would affect both groups equally. Because the HLA sub-analyses included only small numbers of individuals, any influence of HLA type on TCRB rearrangement was left unresolved. Because cDNA was sequenced instead of genomic DNA, highly expressing activated cells could be over-represented, though the groups showed no difference in activation or CD3 levels. Naive, central memory and regulatory TCRB repertoires appeared to be more similar among patients than among healthy donors.

From the cysteine up to the phenylalanine, the CDR3 has a length of 13 residues. Only the CDR3 region is kept as DNA, spanning 39 bases read in frame from base 1. At the junction V is shortened by 0 bases and J by 7 bases, with 9 bases in between. The germline V gene yields LGHNA for CDR1 and YNFKEQ for CDR2. The clonotype was recovered from a man younger than 35 with type 1 diabetes. The chain uses TRBV4-2 and TRBJ1-2; no D segment can be confidently identified. The sample consisted of naive CD4+ T cells from blood. Explained via the paper, the cell subset or site label denotes: true naive CD4+ T cells. The DNA reads TGTGCCAGCAGCCAAGATATTCGACTTGGCTACACCTTC. Translated, it reads CASSQDIRLGYTF.